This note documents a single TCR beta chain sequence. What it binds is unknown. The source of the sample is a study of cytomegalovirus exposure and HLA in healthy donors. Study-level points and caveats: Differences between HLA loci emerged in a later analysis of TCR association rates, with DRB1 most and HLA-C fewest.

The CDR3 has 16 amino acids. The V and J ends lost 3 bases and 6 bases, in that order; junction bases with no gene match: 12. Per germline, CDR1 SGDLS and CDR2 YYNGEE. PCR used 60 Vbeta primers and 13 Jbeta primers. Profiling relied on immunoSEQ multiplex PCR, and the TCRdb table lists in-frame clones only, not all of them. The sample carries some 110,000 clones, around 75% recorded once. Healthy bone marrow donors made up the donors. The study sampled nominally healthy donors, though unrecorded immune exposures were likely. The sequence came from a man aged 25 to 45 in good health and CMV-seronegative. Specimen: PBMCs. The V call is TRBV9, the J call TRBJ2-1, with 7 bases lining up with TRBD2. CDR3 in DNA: TGTGCCAGCAGCGGGGTCGCGGGAGCCCCGAGCAATGAGCAGTTCTTC. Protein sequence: CASSGVAGAPSNEQFF.